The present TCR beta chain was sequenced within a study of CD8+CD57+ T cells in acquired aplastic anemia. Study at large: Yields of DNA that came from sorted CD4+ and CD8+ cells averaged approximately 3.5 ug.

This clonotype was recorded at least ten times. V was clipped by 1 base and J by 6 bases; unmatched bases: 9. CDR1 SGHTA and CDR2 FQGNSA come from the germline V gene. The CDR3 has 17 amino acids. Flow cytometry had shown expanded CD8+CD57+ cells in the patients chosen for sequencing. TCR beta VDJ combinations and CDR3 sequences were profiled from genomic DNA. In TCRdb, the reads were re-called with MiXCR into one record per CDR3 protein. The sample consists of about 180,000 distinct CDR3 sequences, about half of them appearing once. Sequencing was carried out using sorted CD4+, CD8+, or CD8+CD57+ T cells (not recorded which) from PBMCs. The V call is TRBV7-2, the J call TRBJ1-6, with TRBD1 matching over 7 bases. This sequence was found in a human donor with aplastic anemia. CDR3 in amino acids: CASSLVVGTAINSPLHF. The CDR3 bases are TGTGCCAGCAGCTTAGTGGTAGGGACAGCAATTAATTCACCCCTCCACTTT.